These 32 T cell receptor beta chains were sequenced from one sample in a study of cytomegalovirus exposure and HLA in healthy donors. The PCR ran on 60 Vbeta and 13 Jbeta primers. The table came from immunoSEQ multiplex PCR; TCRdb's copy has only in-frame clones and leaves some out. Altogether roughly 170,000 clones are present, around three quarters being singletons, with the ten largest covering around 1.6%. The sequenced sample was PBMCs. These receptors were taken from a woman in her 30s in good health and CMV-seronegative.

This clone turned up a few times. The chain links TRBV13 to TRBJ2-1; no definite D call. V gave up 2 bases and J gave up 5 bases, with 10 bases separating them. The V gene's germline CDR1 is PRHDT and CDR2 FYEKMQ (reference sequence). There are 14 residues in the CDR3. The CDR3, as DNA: TGTGCCAGCAGCTTAATGGGCGACGACAATGAGCAGTTCTTC. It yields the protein CASSLMGDDNEQFF.

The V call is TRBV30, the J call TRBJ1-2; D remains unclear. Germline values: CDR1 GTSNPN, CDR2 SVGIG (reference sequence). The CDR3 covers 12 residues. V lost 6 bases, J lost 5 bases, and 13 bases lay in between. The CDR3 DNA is TGTGCCTGCCACTTTGAGCGGTATGGCTACACCTTC. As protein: CACHFERYGYTF.

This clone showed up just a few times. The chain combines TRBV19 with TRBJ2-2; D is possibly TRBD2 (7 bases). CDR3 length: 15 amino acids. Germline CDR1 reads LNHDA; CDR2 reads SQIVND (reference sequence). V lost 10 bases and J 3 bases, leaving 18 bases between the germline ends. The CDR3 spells CATRRGAGDTGELFF. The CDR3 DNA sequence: TGTGCCACCCGCCGGGGGGCGGGAGACACCGGGGAGCTGTTTTTT.

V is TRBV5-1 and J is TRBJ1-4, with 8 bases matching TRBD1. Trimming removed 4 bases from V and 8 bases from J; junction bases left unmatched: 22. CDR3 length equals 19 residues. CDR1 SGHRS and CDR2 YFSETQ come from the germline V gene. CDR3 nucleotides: TGCGCCAGCAGCCCCCAGGTTACCGGGACAGGTGACTTAGGCGAAAAACTGTTTTTT. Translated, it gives CASSPQVTGTGDLGEKLFF.

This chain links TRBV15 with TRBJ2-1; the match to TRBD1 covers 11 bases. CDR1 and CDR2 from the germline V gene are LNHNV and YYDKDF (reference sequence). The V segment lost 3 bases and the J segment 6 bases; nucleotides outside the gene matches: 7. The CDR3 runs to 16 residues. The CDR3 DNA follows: TGTGCCACCAGCAGGTTTGGGGGACAGGGGGGCAATGAGCAGTTCTTC. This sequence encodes CATSRFGGQGGNEQFF.

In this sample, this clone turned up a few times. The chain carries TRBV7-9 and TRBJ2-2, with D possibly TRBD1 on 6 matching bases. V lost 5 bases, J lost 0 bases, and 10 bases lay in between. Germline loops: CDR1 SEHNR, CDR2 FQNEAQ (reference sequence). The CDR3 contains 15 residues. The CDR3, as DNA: TGTGCCAGCAGCCTGGGGGCGTCGAACACCGGGGAGCTGTTTTTT. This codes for CASSLGASNTGELFF. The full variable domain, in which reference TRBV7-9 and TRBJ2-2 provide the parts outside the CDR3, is DTGVSQNPRHKITKRGQNVTFRCDPISEHNRLYWYRQTLGQGPEFLTYFQNEAQLEKSRLLSDRFSAERPKGSFSTLEIQRTEQGDSAMYLCASSLGASNTGELFFGEGSRLTVL.

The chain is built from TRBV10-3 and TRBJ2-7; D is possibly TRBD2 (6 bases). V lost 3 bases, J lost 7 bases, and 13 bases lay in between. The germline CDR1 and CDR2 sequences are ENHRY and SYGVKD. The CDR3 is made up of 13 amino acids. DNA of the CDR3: TGTGCCATCAGTGACAGGGACTTTGGAGAGCAGTACTTC. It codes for CAISDRDFGEQYF.

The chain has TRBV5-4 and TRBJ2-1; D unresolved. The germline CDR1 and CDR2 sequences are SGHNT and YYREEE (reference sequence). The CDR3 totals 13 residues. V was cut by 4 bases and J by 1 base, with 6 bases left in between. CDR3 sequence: CASSPSSYNEQFF. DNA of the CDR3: TGTGCCAGCAGCCCTTCGTCCTACAATGAGCAGTTCTTC.

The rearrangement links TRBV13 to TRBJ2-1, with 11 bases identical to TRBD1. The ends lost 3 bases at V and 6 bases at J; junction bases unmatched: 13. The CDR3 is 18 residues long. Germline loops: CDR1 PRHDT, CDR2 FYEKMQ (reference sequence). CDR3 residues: CASSFRTGGPSTPNEQFF. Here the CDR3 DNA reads TGTGCCAGCAGCTTCAGGACAGGGGGCCCTTCCACTCCCAATGAGCAGTTCTTC. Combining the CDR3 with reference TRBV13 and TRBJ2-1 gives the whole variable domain AAGVIQSPRHLIKEKRETATLKCYPIPRHDTVYWYQQGPGQDPQFLISFYEKMQSDKGSIPDRFSAQQFSDYHSELNMSSLELGDSALYFCASSFRTGGPSTPNEQFFGPGTRLTVL.

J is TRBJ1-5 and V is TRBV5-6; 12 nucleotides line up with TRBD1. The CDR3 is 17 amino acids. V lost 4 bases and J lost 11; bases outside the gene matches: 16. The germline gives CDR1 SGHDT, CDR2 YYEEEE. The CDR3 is CASSQGTGGDEGSAQHF. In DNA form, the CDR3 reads TGTGCCAGCAGCCAGGGGACAGGGGGCGACGAGGGCTCAGCCCAGCATTTT.

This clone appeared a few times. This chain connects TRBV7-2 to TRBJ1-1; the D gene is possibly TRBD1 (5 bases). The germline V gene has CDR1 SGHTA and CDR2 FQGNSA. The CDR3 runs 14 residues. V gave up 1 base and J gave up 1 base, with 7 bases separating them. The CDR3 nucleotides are TGTGCCAGCAGCTTAGGGGGCCCGAACACTGAAGCTTTCTTT. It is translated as CASSLGGPNTEAFF.

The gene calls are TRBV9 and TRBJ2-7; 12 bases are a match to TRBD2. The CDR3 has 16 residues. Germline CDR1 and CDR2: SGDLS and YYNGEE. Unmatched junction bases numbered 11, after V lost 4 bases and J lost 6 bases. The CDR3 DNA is TGTGCCAGCAGCATAACGACTAGCGGGGGAGCCTCCGAGCAGTACTTC. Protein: CASSITTSGGASEQYF.

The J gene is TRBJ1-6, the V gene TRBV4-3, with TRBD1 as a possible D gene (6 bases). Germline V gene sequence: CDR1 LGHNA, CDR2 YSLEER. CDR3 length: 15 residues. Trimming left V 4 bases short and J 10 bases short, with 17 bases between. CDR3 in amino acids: CASSPYREGGSPLHF. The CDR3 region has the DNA TGCGCCAGCAGCCCATACAGGGAGGGCGGCTCACCCCTCCACTTT.

The CDR3 DNA is TGTGCCAGCAGTCCACAGGGCCAGAGCAATCAGCCCCAGCATTTT. Residues: CASSPQGQSNQPQHF. The gene calls are TRBV27 and TRBJ1-5, with D tentatively TRBD1 (6 bases). Germline V gives CDR1 MNHEY, CDR2 SMNVEV (reference sequence). The CDR3 has 15 amino acids. Trimming removed 5 bases at V and 1 base at J, with 12 bases between.

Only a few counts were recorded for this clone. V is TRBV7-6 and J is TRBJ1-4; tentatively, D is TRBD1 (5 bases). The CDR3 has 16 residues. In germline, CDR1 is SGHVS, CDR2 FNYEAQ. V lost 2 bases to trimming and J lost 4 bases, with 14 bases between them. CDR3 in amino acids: CASSLYQGFGNEKLFF. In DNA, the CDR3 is TGTGCCAGCAGCTTATACCAGGGATTCGGTAATGAAAAACTGTTTTTT.

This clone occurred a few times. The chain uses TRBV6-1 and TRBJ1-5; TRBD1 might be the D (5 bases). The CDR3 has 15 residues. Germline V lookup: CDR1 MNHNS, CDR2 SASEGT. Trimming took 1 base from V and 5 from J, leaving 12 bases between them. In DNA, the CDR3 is TGTGCCAGCAGTGAAGTGGCAGGGCCCGATCAGCCCCAGCATTTT. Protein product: CASSEVAGPDQPQHF.

CDR3 region: CSVRMGLPPYEQYF. For the CDR3, the DNA is TGCAGCGTGAGGATGGGACTACCCCCCTACGAGCAGTACTTC. J is TRBJ2-7 and V is TRBV29-1, with TRBD2 matching over 7 bases. The CDR3 has 14 amino acids. J gave up 2 bases and V 6 bases, and 10 bases lay outside the gene matches. The V gene's germline CDR1 is SQVTM and CDR2 ANQGSEA.

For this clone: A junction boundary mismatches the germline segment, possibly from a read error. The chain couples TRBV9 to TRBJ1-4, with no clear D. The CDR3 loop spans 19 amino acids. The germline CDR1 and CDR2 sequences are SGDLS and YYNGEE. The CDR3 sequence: CASSFDSLALPLGLLALPF. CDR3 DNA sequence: TGTGCCAGCAGCTTCGACTCTCTAGCCCTCCCTTTGGGCCTCCTAGCCCTCCCTTTT.

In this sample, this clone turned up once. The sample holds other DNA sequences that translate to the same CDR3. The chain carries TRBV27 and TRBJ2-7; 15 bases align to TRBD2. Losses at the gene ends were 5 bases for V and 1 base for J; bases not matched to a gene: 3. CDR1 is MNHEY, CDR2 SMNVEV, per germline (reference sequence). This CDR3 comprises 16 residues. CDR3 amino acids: CASSRGLAGGSYEQYF. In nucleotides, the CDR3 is TGTGCCAGCAGTCGGGGACTAGCGGGGGGATCCTACGAGCAGTACTTC.

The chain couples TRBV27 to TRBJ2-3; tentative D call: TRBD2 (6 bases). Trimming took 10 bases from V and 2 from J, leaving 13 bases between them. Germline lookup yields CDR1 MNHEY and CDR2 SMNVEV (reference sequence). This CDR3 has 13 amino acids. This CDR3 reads CATGTPFTDTQYF. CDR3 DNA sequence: TGTGCCACCGGGACTCCATTCACAGATACGCAGTATTTT.

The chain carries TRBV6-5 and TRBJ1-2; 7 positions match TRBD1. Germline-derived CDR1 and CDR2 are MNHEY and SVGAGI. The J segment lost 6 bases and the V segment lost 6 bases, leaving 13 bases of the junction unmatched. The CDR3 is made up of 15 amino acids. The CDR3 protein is CASSSIRTGSDGYTF. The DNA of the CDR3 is TGTGCCAGCAGCTCCATTCGGACAGGATCGGATGGCTACACCTTC.

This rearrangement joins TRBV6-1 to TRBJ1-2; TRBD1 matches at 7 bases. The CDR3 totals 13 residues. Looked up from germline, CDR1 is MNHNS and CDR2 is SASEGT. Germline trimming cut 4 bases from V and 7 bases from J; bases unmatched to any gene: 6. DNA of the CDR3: TGTGCCAGCAGTGGAGACAGGGCCCTTGGCTACACCTTC. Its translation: CASSGDRALGYTF.

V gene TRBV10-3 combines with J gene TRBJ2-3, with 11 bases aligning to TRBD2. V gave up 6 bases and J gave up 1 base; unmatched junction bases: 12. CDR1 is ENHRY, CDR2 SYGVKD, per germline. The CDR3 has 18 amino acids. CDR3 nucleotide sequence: TGTGCCATCAGCGGGACTAGCGGAACCTCGTGGGGCACAGATACGCAGTATTTT. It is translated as CAISGTSGTSWGTDTQYF.

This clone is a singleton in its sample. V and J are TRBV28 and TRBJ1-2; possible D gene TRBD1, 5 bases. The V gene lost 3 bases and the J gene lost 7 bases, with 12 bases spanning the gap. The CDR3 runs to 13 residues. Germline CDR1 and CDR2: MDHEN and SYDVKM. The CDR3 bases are TGTGCCAGCAGTTTGTGGGGGGGAGGTGGCTACACCTTC. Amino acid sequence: CASSLWGGGGYTF.

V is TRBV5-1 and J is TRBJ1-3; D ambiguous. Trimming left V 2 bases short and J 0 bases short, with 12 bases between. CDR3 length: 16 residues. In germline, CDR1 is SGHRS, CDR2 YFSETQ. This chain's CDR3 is CASSLSGQSSGNTIYF. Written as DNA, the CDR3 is TGCGCCAGCAGCTTAAGTGGGCAGAGCTCTGGAAACACCATATATTTT. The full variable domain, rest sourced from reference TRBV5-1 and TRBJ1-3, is KAGVTQTPRYLIKTRGQQVTLSCSPISGHRSVSWYQQTPGQGLQFLFEYFSETQRNKGNFPGRFSGRQFSNSRSEMNVSTLELGDSALYLCASSLSGQSSGNTIYFGEGSWLTVV.

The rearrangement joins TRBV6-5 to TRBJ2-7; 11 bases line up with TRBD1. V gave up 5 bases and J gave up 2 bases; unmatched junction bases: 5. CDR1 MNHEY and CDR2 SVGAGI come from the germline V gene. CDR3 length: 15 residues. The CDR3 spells CASSAPGQGAYEQYF. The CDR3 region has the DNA TGTGCCAGCAGTGCTCCGGGACAGGGGGCCTACGAGCAGTACTTC.

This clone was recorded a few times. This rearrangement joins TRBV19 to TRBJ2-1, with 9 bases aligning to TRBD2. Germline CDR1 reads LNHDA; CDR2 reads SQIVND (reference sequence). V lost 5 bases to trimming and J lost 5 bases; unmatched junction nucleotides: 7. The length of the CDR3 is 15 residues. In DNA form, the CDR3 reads TGTGCCAGTAGTCTCTCTAGCGGGGCCCACAATGAGCAGTTCTTC. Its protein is CASSLSSGAHNEQFF.

CDR3: CASSDPARDRGYEQYF. The CDR3 DNA follows: TGTGCCAGTAGTGACCCAGCGCGGGACAGGGGTTACGAGCAGTACTTC. The chain links TRBV19 to TRBJ2-7; 10 bases are a match to TRBD1. CDR1 is LNHDA and CDR2 is SQIVND in the germline V gene (reference sequence). The CDR3 totals 16 residues. The ends lost 5 bases at V and 4 bases at J; junction bases unmatched: 11.

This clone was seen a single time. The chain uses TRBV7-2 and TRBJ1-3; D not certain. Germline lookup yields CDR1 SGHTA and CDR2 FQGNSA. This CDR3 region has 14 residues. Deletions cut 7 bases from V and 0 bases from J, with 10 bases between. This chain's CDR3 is CASNFGDSGNTIYF. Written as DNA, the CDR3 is TGTGCCAGCAACTTCGGGGACTCTGGAAACACCATATATTTT.

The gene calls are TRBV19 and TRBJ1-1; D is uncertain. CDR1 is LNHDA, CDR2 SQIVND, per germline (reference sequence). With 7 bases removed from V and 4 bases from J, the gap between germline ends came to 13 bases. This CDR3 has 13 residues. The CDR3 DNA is TGTGCCAGTAACCAAGACGGAGGCACTGAAGCTTTCTTT. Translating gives CASNQDGGTEAFF.

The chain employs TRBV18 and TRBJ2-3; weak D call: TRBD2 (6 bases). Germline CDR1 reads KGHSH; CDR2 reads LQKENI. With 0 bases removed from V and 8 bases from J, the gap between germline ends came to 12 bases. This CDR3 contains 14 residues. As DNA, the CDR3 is TGTGCCAGCTCACCACCGGAGGGTTCGGGTACGCAGTATTTT. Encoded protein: CASSPPEGSGTQYF.

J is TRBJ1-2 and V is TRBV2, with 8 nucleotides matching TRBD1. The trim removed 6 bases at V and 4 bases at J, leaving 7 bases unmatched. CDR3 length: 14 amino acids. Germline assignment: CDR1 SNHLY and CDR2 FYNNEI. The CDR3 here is CASRRTGTGYGYTF. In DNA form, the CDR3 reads TGTGCCAGCAGGAGGACAGGGACGGGCTATGGCTACACCTTC. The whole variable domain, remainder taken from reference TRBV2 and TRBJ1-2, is EPEVTQTPSHQVTQMGQEVILRCVPISNHLYFYWYRQILGQKVEFLVSFYNNEISEKSEIFDDQFSVERPDGSNFTLKIRSTKLEDSAMYFCASRRTGTGYGYTFGSGTRLTVV.